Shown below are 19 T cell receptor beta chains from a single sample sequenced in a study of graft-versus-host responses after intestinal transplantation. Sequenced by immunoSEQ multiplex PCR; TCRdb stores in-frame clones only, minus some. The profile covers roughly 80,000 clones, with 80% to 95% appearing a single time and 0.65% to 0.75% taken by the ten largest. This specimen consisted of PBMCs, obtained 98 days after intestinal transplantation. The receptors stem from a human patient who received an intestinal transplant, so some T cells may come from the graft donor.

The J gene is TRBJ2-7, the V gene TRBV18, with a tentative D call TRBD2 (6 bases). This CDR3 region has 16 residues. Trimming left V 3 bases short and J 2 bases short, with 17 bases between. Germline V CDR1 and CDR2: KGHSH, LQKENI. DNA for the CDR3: TGTGCCAGCTCACCTAACCCCGGGACGGGGGCCTACGAGCAGTACTTC. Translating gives CASSPNPGTGAYEQYF.

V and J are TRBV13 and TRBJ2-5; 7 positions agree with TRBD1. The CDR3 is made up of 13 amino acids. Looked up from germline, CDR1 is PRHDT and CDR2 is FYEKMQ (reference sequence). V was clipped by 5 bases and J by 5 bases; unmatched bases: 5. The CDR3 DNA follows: TGTGCCAGCAGCCAGGGACAGCAGGAGACCCAGTACTTC. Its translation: CASSQGQQETQYF.

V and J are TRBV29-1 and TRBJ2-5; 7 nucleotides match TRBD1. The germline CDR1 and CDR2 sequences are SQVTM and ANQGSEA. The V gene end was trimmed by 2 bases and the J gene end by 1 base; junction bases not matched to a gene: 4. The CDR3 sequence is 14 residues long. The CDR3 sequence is CSVEPRDSQETQYF. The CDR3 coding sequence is TGCAGCGTTGAACCCCGGGACAGCCAAGAGACCCAGTACTTC.

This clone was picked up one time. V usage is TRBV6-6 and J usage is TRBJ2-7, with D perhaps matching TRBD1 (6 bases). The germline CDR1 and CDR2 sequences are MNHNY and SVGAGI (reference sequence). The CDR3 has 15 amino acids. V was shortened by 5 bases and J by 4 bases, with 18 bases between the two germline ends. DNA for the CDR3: TGTGCCAGCAGTCCCCAGGGGCGCCCCCAATACGAGCAGTACTTC. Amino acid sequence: CASSPQGRPQYEQYF.

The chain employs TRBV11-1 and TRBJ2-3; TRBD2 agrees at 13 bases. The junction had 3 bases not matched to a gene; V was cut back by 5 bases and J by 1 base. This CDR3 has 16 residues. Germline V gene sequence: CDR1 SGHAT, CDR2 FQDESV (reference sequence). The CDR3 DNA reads TGTGCCAGCAGCACGGGACTAGCGGGGCGCACAGATACGCAGTATTTT. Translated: CASSTGLAGRTDTQYF.

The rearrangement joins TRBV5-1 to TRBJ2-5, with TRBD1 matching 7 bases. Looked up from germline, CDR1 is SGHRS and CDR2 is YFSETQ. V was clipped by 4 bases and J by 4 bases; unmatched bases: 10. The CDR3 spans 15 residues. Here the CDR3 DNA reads TGCGCCAGCAGCCTAGAGGGGGCTTTGGGAGAGACCCAGTACTTC. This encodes CASSLEGALGETQYF.

This CDR3 reads CASSLLRGIINEQFF. For the CDR3, the DNA is TGTGCCAGCAGCTTATTGAGGGGGATTATCAATGAGCAGTTCTTC. The chain couples TRBV7-6 to TRBJ2-1, with D perhaps TRBD1 (6 bases). Germline CDR1 and CDR2: SGHVS and FNYEAQ. The V end lost 2 bases, the J end lost 6 bases, and 14 bases lay between the germline ends. CDR3 length equals 15 residues.

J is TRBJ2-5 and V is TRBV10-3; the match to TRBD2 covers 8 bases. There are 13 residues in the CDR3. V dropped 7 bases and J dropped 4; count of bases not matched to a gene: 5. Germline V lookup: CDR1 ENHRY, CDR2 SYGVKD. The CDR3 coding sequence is TGTGCCATCATTTGCGGGGGGATAGAGACCCAGTACTTC. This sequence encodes CAIICGGIETQYF.

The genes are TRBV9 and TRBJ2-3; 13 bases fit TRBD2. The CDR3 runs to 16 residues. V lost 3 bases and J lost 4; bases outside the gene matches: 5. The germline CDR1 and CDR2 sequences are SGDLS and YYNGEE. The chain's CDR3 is CASSAQTSGRSDTQYF. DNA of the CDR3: TGTGCCAGCAGCGCCCAGACTAGCGGGAGGTCAGATACGCAGTATTTT.

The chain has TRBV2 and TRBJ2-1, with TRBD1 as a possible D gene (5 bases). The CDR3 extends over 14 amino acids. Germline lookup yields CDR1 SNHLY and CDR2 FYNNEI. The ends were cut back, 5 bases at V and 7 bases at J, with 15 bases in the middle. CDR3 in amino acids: CASSIGSGWNEQFF. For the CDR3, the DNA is TGTGCCAGCAGTATCGGTTCAGGGTGGAATGAGCAGTTCTTC.

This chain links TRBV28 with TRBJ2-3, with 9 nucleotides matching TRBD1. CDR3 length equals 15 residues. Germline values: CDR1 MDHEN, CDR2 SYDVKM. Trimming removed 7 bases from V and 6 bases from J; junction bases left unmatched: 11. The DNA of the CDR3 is TGTGCCAGCACCCCCGGACAGGGGAGGACGGATACGCAGTATTTT. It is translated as CASTPGQGRTDTQYF.

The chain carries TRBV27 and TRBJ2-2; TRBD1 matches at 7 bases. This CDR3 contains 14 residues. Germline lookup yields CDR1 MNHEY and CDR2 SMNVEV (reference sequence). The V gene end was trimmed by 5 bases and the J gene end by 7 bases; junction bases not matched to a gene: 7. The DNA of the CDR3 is TGTGCCAGCAGTCCATTGAGGGACAGCGGGGAGCTGTTTTTT. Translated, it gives CASSPLRDSGELFF.

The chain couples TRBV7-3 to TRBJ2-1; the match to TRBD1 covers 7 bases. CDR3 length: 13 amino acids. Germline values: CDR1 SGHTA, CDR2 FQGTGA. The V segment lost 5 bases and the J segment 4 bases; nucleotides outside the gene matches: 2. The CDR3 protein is CASSGTAYNEQFF. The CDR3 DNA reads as TGTGCCAGCAGCGGGACAGCATACAATGAGCAGTTCTTC.

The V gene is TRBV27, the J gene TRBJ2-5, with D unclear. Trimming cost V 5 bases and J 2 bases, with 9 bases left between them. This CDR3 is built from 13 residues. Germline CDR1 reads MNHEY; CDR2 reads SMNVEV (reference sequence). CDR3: CASSLWSQETQYF. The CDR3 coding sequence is TGTGCCAGCAGTCTGTGGTCACAAGAGACCCAGTACTTC.

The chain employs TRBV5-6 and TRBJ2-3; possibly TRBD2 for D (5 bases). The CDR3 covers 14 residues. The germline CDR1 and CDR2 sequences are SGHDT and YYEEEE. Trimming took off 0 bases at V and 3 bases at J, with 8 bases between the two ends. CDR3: CASSLDPGTDTQYF. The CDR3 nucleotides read TGTGCCAGCAGCTTGGATCCGGGGACAGATACGCAGTATTTT.

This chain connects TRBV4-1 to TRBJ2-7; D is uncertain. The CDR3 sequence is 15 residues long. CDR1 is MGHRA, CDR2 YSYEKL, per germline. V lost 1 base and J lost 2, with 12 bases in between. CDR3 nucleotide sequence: TGCGCCAGCAGCCAAGGTCGGGCCCCGGCCTACGAGCAGTACTTC. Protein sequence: CASSQGRAPAYEQYF.

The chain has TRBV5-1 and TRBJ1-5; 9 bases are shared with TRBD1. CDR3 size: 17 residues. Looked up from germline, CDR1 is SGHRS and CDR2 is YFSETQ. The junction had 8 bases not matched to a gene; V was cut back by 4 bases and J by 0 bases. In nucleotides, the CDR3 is TGCGCCAGCAGCCCGGGACAGGGAAGCTATAGCAATCAGCCCCAGCATTTT. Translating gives CASSPGQGSYSNQPQHF.

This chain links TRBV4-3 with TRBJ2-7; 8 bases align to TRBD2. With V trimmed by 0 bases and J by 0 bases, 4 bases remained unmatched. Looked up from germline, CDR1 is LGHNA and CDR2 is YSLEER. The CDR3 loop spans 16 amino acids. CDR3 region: CASSQESLAGSYEQYF. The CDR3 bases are TGCGCCAGCAGCCAAGAAAGTCTAGCGGGCTCCTACGAGCAGTACTTC.

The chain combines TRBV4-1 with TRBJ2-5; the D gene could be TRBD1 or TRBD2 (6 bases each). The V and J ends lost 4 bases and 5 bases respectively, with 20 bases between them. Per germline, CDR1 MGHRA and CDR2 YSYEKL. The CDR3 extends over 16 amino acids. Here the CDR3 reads CASSPDSWGAQETQYF. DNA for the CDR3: TGCGCCAGCAGCCCGGACAGCTGGGGGGCTCAGGAGACCCAGTACTTC.